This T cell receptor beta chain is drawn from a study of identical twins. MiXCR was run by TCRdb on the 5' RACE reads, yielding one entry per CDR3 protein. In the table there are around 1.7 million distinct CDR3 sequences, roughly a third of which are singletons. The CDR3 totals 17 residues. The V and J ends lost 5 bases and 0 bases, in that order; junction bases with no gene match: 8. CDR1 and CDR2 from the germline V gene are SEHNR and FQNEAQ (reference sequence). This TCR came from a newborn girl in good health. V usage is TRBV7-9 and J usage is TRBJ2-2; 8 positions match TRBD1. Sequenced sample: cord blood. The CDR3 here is CASSQYPDRANTGELFF. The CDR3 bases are TGTGCCAGCAGCCAATACCCGGACAGGGCGAACACCGGGGAGCTGTTTTTT.